This TCR beta chain emerged from a study of post-analysis software for immune sequencing data. About the study: Patients had relapsing-remitting, secondary progressive or progressive-relapsing multiple sclerosis; some lacked subtype. Study-wide results and caveats: Analysis by F measure revealed that same-batch samples clustered strongly together. The normalized Chao1 diversity of multiple sclerosis patients was significantly lower than that of controls. A handful of TRBV segments were significantly more frequent in patients than in controls. TRBV5-6, TRBV5-1 and TRBV20-1 were among these segments.

Remarks on this clonotype: What it binds is unknown.

Included in the TCR beta cDNA libraries were unique molecular identifiers. When roughly 0.9 to 10 million T cells were used, they gave hundreds of thousands of cDNA molecules. TCRdb analysed the PCR reads with MiXCR anew, one entry per CDR3 protein. The sample lists about half a million distinct CDR3 sequences, approximately 45% occurring once. CDR1 MNHEY and CDR2 SVGEGT come from the germline V gene. This CDR3 comprises 13 residues. V lost 6 bases and J lost 5; bases outside the gene matches: 6. The J gene is TRBJ1-2, the V gene TRBV6-2 or TRBV6-3, with 7 nucleotides matching TRBD1. The receptor was derived from a girl aged 10 to 17 with multiple sclerosis. Sequenced material: blood. CDR3 coding DNA: TGTGCCAGCAGGACAGGGAGAGGTTATGGCTACACCTTC. Protein sequence: CASRTGRGYGYTF.